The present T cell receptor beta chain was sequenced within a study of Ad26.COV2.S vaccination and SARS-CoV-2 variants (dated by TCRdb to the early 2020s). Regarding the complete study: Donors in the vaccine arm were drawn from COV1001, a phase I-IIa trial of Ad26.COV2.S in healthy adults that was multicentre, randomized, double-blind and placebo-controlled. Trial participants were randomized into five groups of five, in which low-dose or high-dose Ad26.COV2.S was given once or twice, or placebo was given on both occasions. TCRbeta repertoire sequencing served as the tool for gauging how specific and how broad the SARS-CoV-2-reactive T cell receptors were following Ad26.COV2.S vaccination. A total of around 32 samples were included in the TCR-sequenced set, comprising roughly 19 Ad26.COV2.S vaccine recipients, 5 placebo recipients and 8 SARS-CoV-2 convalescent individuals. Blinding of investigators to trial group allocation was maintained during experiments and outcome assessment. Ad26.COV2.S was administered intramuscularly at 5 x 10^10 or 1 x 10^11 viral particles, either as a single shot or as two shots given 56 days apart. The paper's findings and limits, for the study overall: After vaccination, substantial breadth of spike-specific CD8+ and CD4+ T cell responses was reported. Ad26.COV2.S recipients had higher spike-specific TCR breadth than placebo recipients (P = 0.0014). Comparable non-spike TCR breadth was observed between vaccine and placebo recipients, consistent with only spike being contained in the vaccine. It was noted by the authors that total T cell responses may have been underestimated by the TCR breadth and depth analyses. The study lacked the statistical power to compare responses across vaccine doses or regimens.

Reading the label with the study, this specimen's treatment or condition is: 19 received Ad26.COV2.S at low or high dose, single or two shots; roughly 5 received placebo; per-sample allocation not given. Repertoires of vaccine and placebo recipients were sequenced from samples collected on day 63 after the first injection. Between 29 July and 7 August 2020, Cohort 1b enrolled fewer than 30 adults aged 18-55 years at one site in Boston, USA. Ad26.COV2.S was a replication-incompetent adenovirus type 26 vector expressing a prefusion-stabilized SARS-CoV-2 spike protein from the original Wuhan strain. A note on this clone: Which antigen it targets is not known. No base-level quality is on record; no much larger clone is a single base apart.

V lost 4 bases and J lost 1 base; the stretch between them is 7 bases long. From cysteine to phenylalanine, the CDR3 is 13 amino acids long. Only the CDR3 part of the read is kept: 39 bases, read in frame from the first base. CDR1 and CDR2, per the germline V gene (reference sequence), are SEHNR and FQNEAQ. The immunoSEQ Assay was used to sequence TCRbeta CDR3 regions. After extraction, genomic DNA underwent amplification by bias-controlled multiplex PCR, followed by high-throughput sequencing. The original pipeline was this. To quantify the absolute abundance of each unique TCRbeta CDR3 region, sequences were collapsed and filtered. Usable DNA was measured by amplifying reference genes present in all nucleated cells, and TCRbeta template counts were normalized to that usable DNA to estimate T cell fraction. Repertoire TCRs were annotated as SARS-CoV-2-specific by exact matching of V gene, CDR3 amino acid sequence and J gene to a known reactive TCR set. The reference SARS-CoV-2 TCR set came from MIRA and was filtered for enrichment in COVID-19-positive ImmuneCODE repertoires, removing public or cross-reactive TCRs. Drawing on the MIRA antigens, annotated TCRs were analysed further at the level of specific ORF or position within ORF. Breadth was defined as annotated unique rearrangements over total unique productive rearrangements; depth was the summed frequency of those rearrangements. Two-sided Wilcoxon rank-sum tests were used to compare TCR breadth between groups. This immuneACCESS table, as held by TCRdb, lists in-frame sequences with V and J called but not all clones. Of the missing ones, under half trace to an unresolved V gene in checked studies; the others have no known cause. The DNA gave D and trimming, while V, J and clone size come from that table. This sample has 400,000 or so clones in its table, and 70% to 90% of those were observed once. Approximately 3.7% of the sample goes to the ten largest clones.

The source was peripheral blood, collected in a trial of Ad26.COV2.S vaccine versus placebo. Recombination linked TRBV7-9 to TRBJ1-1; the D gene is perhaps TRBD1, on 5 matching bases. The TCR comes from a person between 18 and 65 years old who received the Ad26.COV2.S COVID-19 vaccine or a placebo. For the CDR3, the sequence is CASSSGQNTEAFF. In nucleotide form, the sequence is TGTGCCAGCAGCTCTGGACAGAACACTGAAGCTTTCTTT.